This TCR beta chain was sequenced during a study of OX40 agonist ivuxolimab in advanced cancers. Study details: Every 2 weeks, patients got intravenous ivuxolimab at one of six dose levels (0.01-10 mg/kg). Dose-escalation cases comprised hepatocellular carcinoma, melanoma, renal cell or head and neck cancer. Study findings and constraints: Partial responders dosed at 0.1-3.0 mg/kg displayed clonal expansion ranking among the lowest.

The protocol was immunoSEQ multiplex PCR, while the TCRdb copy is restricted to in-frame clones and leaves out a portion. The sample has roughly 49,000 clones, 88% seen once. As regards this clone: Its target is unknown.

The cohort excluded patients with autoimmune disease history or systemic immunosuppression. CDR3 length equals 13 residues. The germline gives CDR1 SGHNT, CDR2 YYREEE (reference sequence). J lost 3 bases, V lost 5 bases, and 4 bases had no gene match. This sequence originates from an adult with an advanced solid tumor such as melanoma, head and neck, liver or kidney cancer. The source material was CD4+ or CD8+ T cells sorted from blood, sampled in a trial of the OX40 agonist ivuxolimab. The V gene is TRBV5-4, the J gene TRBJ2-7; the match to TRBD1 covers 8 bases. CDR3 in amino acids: CASSLDRGYEQYF. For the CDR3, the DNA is TGTGCCAGCAGTCTTGACAGGGGCTACGAGCAGTACTTC. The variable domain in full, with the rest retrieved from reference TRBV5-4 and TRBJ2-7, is ETGVTQSPTHLIKTRGQQVTLRCSSQSGHNTVSWYQQALGQGPQFIFQYYREEENGRGNFPPRFSGLQFPNYSSELNVNALELDDSALYLCASSLDRGYEQYFGPGTRLTVT.